This TCR beta chain appears in the sequencing data of a study of CD8 T cells in Susac syndrome. Study at large: Each patient with Susac syndrome, at the time of blood draw, was therapy-naive, on corticosteroids, or on intravenous immunoglobulin alone.

The sequenced target, TCR beta, came from blood CD8+ and CD4+ T cells. CDR3 size: 15 residues. CDR1 SGHRS and CDR2 YFSETQ come from the germline V gene. Trimming removed 2 bases from V and 4 bases from J, with 15 bases in between. Random hexamers served to reverse transcribe roughly 0.45 to 1 ug RNA. Across 54 Vbeta and 13 Jbeta, TCR beta CDR3 was amplified with immunoSEQ multiplex PCR. Using its own MiXCR run on the immunoSEQ multiplex PCR reads, TCRdb lists one record per CDR3 protein. This repertoire shows approximately 77,000 distinct CDR3 sequences, 85% to 95% found once; its top ten account for over 0.5%.

Sequenced input: CD4+ T cells from PBMCs. The chain uses TRBV5-1 and TRBJ2-5; no clear D. The TCR originated in a human donor with Susac syndrome. This CDR3 reads CASSFQTDRPETQYF. As DNA, the CDR3 is TGCGCCAGCAGCTTCCAGACCGATCGCCCAGAGACCCAGTACTTC. The variable domain in full, with the rest retrieved from reference TRBV5-1 and TRBJ2-5, is KAGVTQTPRYLIKTRGQQVTLSCSPISGHRSVSWYQQTPGQGLQFLFEYFSETQRNKGNFPGRFSGRQFSNSRSEMNVSTLELGDSALYLCASSFQTDRPETQYFGPGTRLLVL.